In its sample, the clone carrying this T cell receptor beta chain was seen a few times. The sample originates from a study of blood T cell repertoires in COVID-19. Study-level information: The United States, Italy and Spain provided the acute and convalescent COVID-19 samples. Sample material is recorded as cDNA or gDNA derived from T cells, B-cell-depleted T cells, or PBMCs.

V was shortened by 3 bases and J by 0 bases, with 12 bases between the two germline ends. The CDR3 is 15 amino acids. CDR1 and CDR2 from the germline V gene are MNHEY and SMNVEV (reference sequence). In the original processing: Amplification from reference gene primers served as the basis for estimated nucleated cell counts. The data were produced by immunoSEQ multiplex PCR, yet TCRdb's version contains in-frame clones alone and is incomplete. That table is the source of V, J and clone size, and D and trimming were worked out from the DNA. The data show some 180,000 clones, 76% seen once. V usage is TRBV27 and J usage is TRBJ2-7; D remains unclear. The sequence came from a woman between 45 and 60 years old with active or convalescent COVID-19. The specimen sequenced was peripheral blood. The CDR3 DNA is TGTGCCAGCAGTTTCATTAAACACATCTCCTACGAGCAGTACTTC. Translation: CASSFIKHISYEQYF.